A single sample is the source of the 15 T cell receptor beta chains below, sequenced in a study of T cell changes during pregnancy in multiple sclerosis. Here immunoSEQ multiplex PCR was the method, and the copy in TCRdb shows in-frame clones only, minus some. This sample yields fewer than 50,000 clones, of which 94% are seen a single time; roughly 5% belongs to the top ten. The source material was CD8+ T cells from peripheral blood mononuclear cells, sampled before pregnancy. The receptors derive from a female donor with multiple sclerosis, enrolled in a pregnancy study.

J is TRBJ2-1 and V is TRBV5-1; tentatively, D is TRBD1 (6 bases). There are 15 residues in the CDR3. The germline gives CDR1 SGHRS, CDR2 YFSETQ. Between the trimmed V and J ends, which lost 0 bases and 4 bases, there was a span of 11 bases. Here the CDR3 reads CASSLEQGIYNEQFF. CDR3 in DNA: TGCGCCAGCAGCTTGGAGCAGGGGATATACAATGAGCAGTTCTTC.

The chain joins TRBV9 to TRBJ2-2; D may be TRBD2 (5 bases). CDR1 SGDLS and CDR2 YYNGEE come from the germline V gene. The CDR3 is made up of 17 amino acids. The germline V and J ends were trimmed by 3 bases and 3 bases, with 18 bases remaining between them. CDR3: CASSAPQSGPDTGELFF. CDR3 in DNA: TGTGCCAGCAGCGCACCTCAAAGCGGTCCGGACACCGGGGAGCTGTTTTTT.

This chain links TRBV30 with TRBJ2-2; perhaps TRBD2 as D (5 bases). The CDR3 is 14 amino acids. The V end lost 3 bases, the J end lost 0 bases, and 8 bases lay between the germline ends. Germline assignment: CDR1 GTSNPN and CDR2 SVGIG (reference sequence). The CDR3 here is CAWRGSPNTGELFF. The CDR3 nucleotides are TGTGCCTGGAGAGGGAGCCCGAACACCGGGGAGCTGTTTTTT.

The chain has TRBV27 and TRBJ2-7; D may be TRBD2 (6 bases). From germline, CDR1 is MNHEY and CDR2 SMNVEV (reference sequence). The CDR3 length is 14 residues. V dropped 2 bases and J dropped 7 bases, with 15 bases sitting between them. CDR3 residues: CASSLGGAGREQYF. The CDR3 nucleotides read TGTGCCAGCAGTTTAGGGGGTGCGGGGCGGGAGCAGTACTTC.

The rearrangement links TRBV27 to TRBJ2-7, with D tentatively TRBD1 (5 bases). V lost 6 bases and J lost 5, with 14 bases in between. Germline CDR1 MNHEY, CDR2 SMNVEV (reference sequence). This CDR3 region has 13 residues. CDR3 sequence reads: CASRAAGKDEQYF. CDR3 nucleotides: TGTGCCAGCAGGGCGGCAGGGAAGGACGAGCAGTACTTC.

The chain has TRBV5-5 and TRBJ2-1; 7 nucleotides align to TRBD1. Trimming cost V 3 bases and J 0 bases; bases outside gene matches: 6. The V gene's germline CDR1 is SGHKS and CDR2 YYEKEE (reference sequence). The CDR3 runs 16 residues. Here the CDR3 DNA reads TGTGCCAGCAGCTATCCAGGGGGTAGCTCCTACAATGAGCAGTTCTTC. This gives the protein CASSYPGGSSYNEQFF.

This clone was recorded only once. This chain links TRBV9 with TRBJ2-2; 7 positions match TRBD1. V shed 3 bases, J shed 1 base, and the junction held 3 bases outside the gene matches. This CDR3 is built from 15 residues. Germline-derived CDR1 and CDR2 are SGDLS and YYNGEE. The CDR3 DNA reads as TGTGCCAGCAGCGCCGGGACAGTGAACACCGGGGAGCTGTTTTTT. Translated: CASSAGTVNTGELFF. Using reference TRBV9 and TRBJ2-2 for the parts outside the CDR3, the full variable domain is DSGVTQTPKHLITATGQRVTLRCSPRSGDLSVYWYQQSLDQGLQFLIQYYNGEERAKGNILERFSAQQFPDLHSELNLSSLELGDSALYFCASSAGTVNTGELFFGEGSRLTVL.

CDR3 sequence reads: CASSQRGLEHEQYF. The CDR3 region has the DNA TGTGCCAGCAGCCAAAGGGGACTAGAACACGAGCAGTACTTC. The chain has TRBV14 and TRBJ2-7; TRBD2 matches at 8 bases. Losses at the gene ends were 2 bases for V and 5 bases for J; bases not matched to a gene: 5. The CDR3 runs 14 residues. Per the germline V gene, CDR1 is SGHDN and CDR2 is FVKESK.

The rearrangement uses TRBV6-5 and TRBJ2-7; 9 bases are shared with TRBD1. J was trimmed by 2 bases and V by 6 bases; bases with no gene match: 2. The CDR3 is 13 amino acids. Germline CDR1 is MNHEY and CDR2 is SVGAGI. The CDR3 sequence is CASRQGATYEQYF. The DNA of the CDR3 is TGTGCCAGCAGACAGGGGGCCACCTACGAGCAGTACTTC.

This rearrangement joins TRBV27 to TRBJ2-3; possible D gene TRBD1, 5 bases. Per the germline V gene, CDR1 is MNHEY and CDR2 is SMNVEV (reference sequence). The CDR3 covers 12 residues. Deletions cut 8 bases from V and 4 bases from J, with 10 bases between. CDR3 residues: CASSEGADTQYF. The CDR3 nucleotides read TGTGCCAGCTCTGAAGGGGCAGATACGCAGTATTTT.

The chain couples TRBV19 to TRBJ2-1; D gene unclear. The V end was cut by 6 bases, the J end by 4 bases, with 10 bases between. The CDR3 sequence is 13 residues long. CDR1 is LNHDA and CDR2 is SQIVND in the germline V gene (reference sequence). The CDR3 DNA reads TGTGCCAGTAGACCTGCAGTGTACAATGAGCAGTTCTTC. Translating gives CASRPAVYNEQFF.

This clone occurred once. CDR3 nucleotide sequence: TGTGCCAGCAGTCGTACTAGCGGGAGCTACAATGAGCAGTTCTTC. Its translation is CASSRTSGSYNEQFF. This sequence joins TRBV13 and TRBJ2-1, with TRBD2 matching 11 bases. CDR1 is PRHDT, CDR2 FYEKMQ, per germline (reference sequence). This CDR3 region has 15 residues. Unmatched junction bases numbered 4, after V lost 6 bases and J lost 3 bases. Full variable domain (rest looked up from reference TRBV13 and TRBJ2-1): AAGVIQSPRHLIKEKRETATLKCYPIPRHDTVYWYQQGPGQDPQFLISFYEKMQSDKGSIPDRFSAQQFSDYHSELNMSSLELGDSALYFCASSRTSGSYNEQFFGPGTRLTVL.

J is TRBJ2-1 and V is TRBV10-1; perhaps TRBD2 as D (5 bases). Germline V gene lookup returns CDR1 WNHNN and CDR2 SYGVQD (reference sequence). This CDR3 contains 14 residues. V shed 2 bases and J shed 5 bases, with 10 bases lying between them. The CDR3 here is CASSERDSHNEQFF. In DNA, the CDR3 is TGCGCCAGCAGTGAGCGGGATAGTCACAATGAGCAGTTCTTC.

The gene calls are TRBV9 and TRBJ2-1; D remains ambiguous. Trimming shortened V by 1 base and J by 9 bases, and 5 bases separated the two germline ends. There are 11 residues in the CDR3. The germline V gene has CDR1 SGDLS and CDR2 YYNGEE. The CDR3 loop is CASSVSREQFF. CDR3 DNA sequence: TGTGCCAGCAGCGTATCTCGTGAGCAGTTCTTC.

The chain recombines TRBV5-6 with TRBJ1-5; the match to TRBD1 covers 7 bases. Germline V CDR1 and CDR2: SGHDT, YYEEEE. After removal of 4 bases from V and 5 bases from J, the junction contained 18 bases not matched to a gene. The CDR3 extends over 18 amino acids. Written as DNA, the CDR3 is TGTGCCAGCAGCACAAGGAGGGGCCGACAGGGAGGTTATCAGCCCCAGCATTTT. This encodes CASSTRRGRQGGYQPQHF.